This is a list of T cell receptor beta chains from one sample in a study of shared clonotypes between healthy human individuals. Profiling relied on immunoSEQ multiplex PCR, and the TCRdb table lists in-frame clones only, not all of them. The sample contains hundreds of thousands of clones, about 96% of which appear only once. The sample was naive CD8+ T cells sorted from blood. The receptor source for this set is a woman in her 30s in good health. Each CDR3 is given with its conserved first and last residue. The D gene is left open where the match is weak.

V gene	D gene	J gene	CDR3 protein	CDR3 DNA
TRBV27	-	TRBJ1-3	CASSPTGLGNTIYF	TGTGCCAGCAGCCCAACAGGGCTCGGAAACACCATATATTTT
TRBV5-1	TRBD1	TRBJ1-2	CASSLVSGGANGYTF	TGCGCCAGCAGCCTCGTTTCAGGGGGCGCGAATGGCTACACCTTC
TRBV13	-	TRBJ2-7	CASSLGLSSYEQYF	TGTGCCAGCAGCCTCGGACTATCCTCCTACGAGCAGTACTTC
TRBV6-5	-	TRBJ2-7	CASSYSEGERHYEQYF	TGTGCCAGCAGTTACTCGGAGGGGGAGCGACACTACGAGCAGTACTTC
TRBV7-9	-	TRBJ2-3	CASSLETSTDTQYF	TGTGCCAGCAGCTTAGAAACTAGCACAGATACGCAGTATTTT
TRBV5-1	TRBD1	TRBJ2-7	CASSAGTGGYEQYF	TGCGCCAGCAGCGCCGGGACAGGGGGTTACGAGCAGTACTTC
TRBV5-4	-	TRBJ2-7	CASSLRTNTYEQYF	TGTGCCAGCAGCTTACGGACCAACACCTACGAGCAGTACTTC
TRBV5-6	-	TRBJ1-1	CASSMYGLEVENTEAFF	TGTGCCAGCAGCATGTACGGGTTGGAGGTCGAAAACACTGAAGCTTTCTTT
TRBV10-2	-	TRBJ1-1	CASSESSGNTEAFF	TGCGCCAGCAGTGAGTCTTCGGGTAACACTGAAGCTTTCTTT
TRBV11-2	TRBD1	TRBJ2-7	CASSTDRGLFYEQYF	TGTGCCAGCAGCACGGACAGGGGGCTTTTCTACGAGCAGTACTTC
TRBV5-4	-	TRBJ2-7	CASSLGGYEQYF	TGTGCCAGCAGCTTGGGGGGCTACGAGCAGTACTTC
TRBV5-4	-	TRBJ1-1	CASSLEGGEAFF	TGTGCCAGCAGCTTGGAGGGTGGGGAAGCTTTCTTT
TRBV27	-	TRBJ2-7	CASGVEQYF	TGTGCCAGCGGCGTTGAGCAGTACTTC